The 28 T cell receptor beta chains below all came from one sample that was sequenced in a study of blood T cell repertoires in COVID-19. Some clones are missing from TCRdb's copy, which holds only in-frame ones; the method was immunoSEQ multiplex PCR. The sample has tens of thousands of clones; 76% are singletons. What was sequenced was peripheral blood. These TCRs come from a woman in her forties or fifties with active or convalescent COVID-19.

The V gene is TRBV25-1, the J gene TRBJ1-2, with 7 bases matching TRBD1. V dropped 7 bases and J dropped 8; count of bases not matched to a gene: 10. The germline CDR1 and CDR2 sequences are MGHDK and SYGVNS. The CDR3 has 13 amino acids. CDR3: CASTARGGRGYTF. The CDR3 nucleotides are TGTGCCAGCACCGCCAGAGGGGGCAGGGGCTACACCTTC.

The chain joins TRBV19 to TRBJ1-4; a weak D match, TRBD1 (5 bases). Germline V gives CDR1 LNHDA, CDR2 SQIVND (reference sequence). The length of the CDR3 is 14 residues. V was cut by 7 bases and J by 7 bases, with 16 bases left in between. CDR3 sequence reads: CASNSRPGGEKLFF. The CDR3 DNA reads TGTGCCAGTAACTCTCGGCCGGGGGGTGAAAAACTGTTTTTT.

The count of this clone is one. The CDR3 coding sequence is TGTGCCAGCAGGGCCCCCGGGACTAGCGGCACAGATACGCAGTATTTT. Its translation: CASRAPGTSGTDTQYF. The chain joins TRBV2 to TRBJ2-3, with TRBD2 matching 10 bases. CDR3 length equals 16 residues. Germline V CDR1 and CDR2: SNHLY, FYNNEI. Losses at the gene ends were 6 bases for V and 1 base for J; bases not matched to a gene: 7.

This clone was counted only a few times. The rearrangement uses TRBV6-2 or TRBV6-3 and TRBJ1-1, with D possibly being TRBD1 (6 bases). Germline assignment: CDR1 MNHEY and CDR2 SVGEGT. V was clipped by 6 bases and J by 0 bases, with 14 bases between them. This CDR3 comprises 15 residues. The CDR3 bases are TGTGCCAGCAGCCGTGGACAGTACCTGAACACTGAAGCTTTCTTT. As protein: CASSRGQYLNTEAFF.

The chain combines TRBV4-1 with TRBJ2-2; D perhaps matches TRBD1 (6 bases). CDR3 size: 16 residues. The V gene's germline CDR1 is MGHRA and CDR2 YSYEKL. V lost 2 bases, J lost 1 base, and 11 bases lay in between. The CDR3 DNA follows: TGCGCCAGCAGCCAAATGACAGGATGGAACACCGGGGAGCTGTTTTTT. It codes for CASSQMTGWNTGELFF.

The chain joins TRBV7-2 to TRBJ2-7, with 8 bases identical to TRBD1. Germline CDR1 and CDR2: SGHTA and FQGNSA. J was trimmed by 6 bases and V by 3 bases; bases with no gene match: 4. The CDR3 extends over 13 amino acids. The CDR3 nucleotides are TGTGCCAGCAGCTTTCTAGGACAGGGCGAGCAGTACTTC. This translates into CASSFLGQGEQYF.

Only a few counts were recorded for this clone. The genes are TRBV20-1 and TRBJ2-5, with 16 bases that match TRBD2. V trimming: 3 bases; J trimming: 5 bases; junction bases outside the gene matches: 3. The CDR3 consists of 15 residues. Germline-derived CDR1 and CDR2 are DFQATT and SNEGSKA (reference sequence). CDR3 DNA sequence: TGCAGTGCTAGTTGGGGACTAGCGGGGGGGGAGACCCAGTACTTC. This gives the protein CSASWGLAGGETQYF.

This chain links TRBV4-1 with TRBJ1-5; no definite D call. Germline values: CDR1 MGHRA, CDR2 YSYEKL. CDR3 length: 15 residues. V gave up 2 bases and J gave up 1 base, with 9 bases separating them. The CDR3, as DNA: TGCGCCAGCAGCCAAAACAGAGAGAGCAATCAGCCCCAGCATTTT. This sequence encodes CASSQNRESNQPQHF.

The rearrangement joins TRBV19 to TRBJ2-2; D remains ambiguous. Trimming took 6 bases from V and 6 from J, leaving 5 bases between them. The CDR3 is made up of 11 amino acids. Germline lookup yields CDR1 LNHDA and CDR2 SQIVND (reference sequence). This chain's CDR3 is CASRAAGELFF. DNA for the CDR3: TGTGCCAGTAGAGCTGCCGGGGAGCTGTTTTTT. The whole variable domain, filled in from reference TRBV19 and TRBJ2-2, reads DGGITQSPKYLFRKEGQNVTLSCEQNLNHDAMYWYRQDPGQGLRLIYYSQIVNDFQKGDIAEGYSVSREKKESFPLTVTSAQKNPTAFYLCASRAAGELFFGEGSRLTVL.

The V call is TRBV5-1, the J call TRBJ1-2; 8 bases fit TRBD1. Trimming removed 4 bases from V and 8 bases from J; junction bases left unmatched: 16. The CDR3 sequence is 16 residues long. Germline V gives CDR1 SGHRS, CDR2 YFSETQ. The CDR3 sequence is CASSTLGQEGVGGYTF. CDR3 bases: TGCGCCAGCAGCACATTGGGACAGGAAGGGGTTGGGGGCTACACCTTC. The complete variable domain, with remaining parts taken from reference TRBV5-1 and TRBJ1-2, reads KAGVTQTPRYLIKTRGQQVTLSCSPISGHRSVSWYQQTPGQGLQFLFEYFSETQRNKGNFPGRFSGRQFSNSRSEMNVSTLELGDSALYLCASSTLGQEGVGGYTFGSGTRLTVV.

The rearrangement joins TRBV24-1 to TRBJ2-7, with 8 bases that match TRBD2. Germline values: CDR1 KGHDR, CDR2 SFDVKD. V dropped 8 bases and J dropped 7; count of bases not matched to a gene: 6. The CDR3 is made up of 12 amino acids. CDR3 in DNA: TGTGCCACCAAGGGGACGGGAGGGGAGCAGTACTTC. Translated: CATKGTGGEQYF.

This chain links TRBV3-1 (or the pseudogene TRBV3-2) with TRBJ1-2, with D perhaps TRBD1 (6 bases). This CDR3 is 13 amino acids long. The germline V gene encodes CDR1 LGHDT and CDR2 YNNKEL (reference sequence). V was clipped by 2 bases and J by 8 bases, with 12 bases between them. For the CDR3, the DNA is TGTGCCAGCAGCCAAACAGGGCTAGGCGGCTACACCTTC. Translating it yields CASSQTGLGGYTF.

The chain carries TRBV6-2 or TRBV6-3 and TRBJ2-7, with 10 bases lining up with TRBD1. After removal of 5 bases from V and 6 bases from J, the junction contained 16 bases not matched to a gene. Germline CDR1 MNHEY, CDR2 SVGEGT. CDR3 length equals 17 residues. The CDR3 DNA reads TGTGCCAGCAGTCCAGGCCCCCTCGGACAGGGGGAAAGCGAGCAGTACTTC. Its protein product is CASSPGPLGQGESEQYF.

V is TRBV5-5 and J is TRBJ2-2; 9 bases are shared with TRBD2. V gave up 2 bases and J gave up 9 bases; unmatched junction bases: 2. This CDR3 is built from 13 residues. In germline, CDR1 is SGHKS, CDR2 YYEKEE (reference sequence). In DNA, the CDR3 is TGTGCCAGCAGCTTAGGACTAGCGAGGGAGCTGTTTTTT. Residues: CASSLGLARELFF. Full variable domain (remainder filled in from reference TRBV5-5 and TRBJ2-2): DAGVTQSPTHLIKTRGQQVTLRCSPISGHKSVSWYQQVLGQGPQFIFQYYEKEERGRGNFPDRFSARQFPNYSSELNVNALLLGDSALYLCASSLGLARELFFGEGSRLTVL.

The rearrangement uses TRBV28 and TRBJ2-1; tentative D call: TRBD1 (7 bases). CDR3 length: 15 residues. Per germline, CDR1 MDHEN and CDR2 SYDVKM. Deletions cut 3 bases from V and 7 bases from J, with 16 bases between. The CDR3 coding sequence is TGTGCCAGCAGTTTGATTGGACAGGCGGGGAATGAGCAGTTCTTC. Translated, it gives CASSLIGQAGNEQFF.

This clone was seen more than once but under ten times. The chain is built from TRBV7-9 and TRBJ2-5; TRBD2 agrees at 11 bases. Trimming at V came to 1 base and at J to 6 bases, leaving 13 bases not matched to a gene. CDR1 is SEHNR, CDR2 FQNEAQ, per germline (reference sequence). The CDR3 is 18 amino acids. The CDR3 DNA is TGTGCCAGCAGCTTAGGACTAGCGGGACGAAGGGCAAAACAGACCCAGTACTTC. Translation: CASSLGLAGRRAKQTQYF.

This clone was counted a single time. The chain has TRBV21-1 and TRBJ2-3; the listed D gene, TRBD2, was not tested against the DNA. TRBV21-1 is described as a pseudogene. The CDR3 is made up of 20 amino acids. The DNA for the CDR3 is TGTGCCAGCAGCAAAGCGCGACGGCGGGAGGGCCGGTACCGCACAGATACGCAGTATTTT. It is translated as CASSKARRREGRYRTDTQYF.

J is TRBJ2-3 and V is TRBV9; 8 nucleotides align to TRBD2. Germline assignment: CDR1 SGDLS and CDR2 YYNGEE. V was pared by 2 bases and J by 6 bases, with 5 bases of the junction left unmatched. This CDR3 comprises 14 residues. The CDR3 sequence: CASSVLAGGDTQYF. The CDR3 region has the DNA TGTGCCAGCAGCGTCCTAGCGGGTGGGGATACGCAGTATTTT.

In its sample, this clone was seen a few times. The rearrangement joins TRBV3-1 (or the pseudogene TRBV3-2) to TRBJ1-2, with TRBD1 as a possible D gene (6 bases). Trimming left V 4 bases short and J 6 bases short, with 15 bases between. CDR3 length: 14 residues. Germline CDR1 and CDR2: LGHDT and YNNKEL (reference sequence). CDR3 protein: CASSLRYRVDGYTF. DNA for the CDR3: TGTGCCAGCAGCCTCCGGTACAGGGTTGATGGCTACACCTTC.

In this sample, this clone turned up once. The chain has TRBV30 and TRBJ1-5; the D gene is possibly TRBD1 (5 bases). The germline V gene encodes CDR1 GTSNPN and CDR2 SVGIG (reference sequence). CDR3 size: 14 residues. The V end lost 6 bases, the J end lost 0 bases, and 12 bases lay between the germline ends. CDR3 sequence: CACRTGASNQPQHF. The CDR3 DNA reads as TGTGCCTGTCGAACAGGCGCTAGCAATCAGCCCCAGCATTTT. Full variable domain (missing parts from reference TRBV30 and TRBJ1-5): SQTIHQWPATLVQPVGSPLSLECTVEGTSNPNLYWYRQAAGRGLQLLFYSVGIGQISSEVPQNLSASRPQDRQFILSSKKLLLSDSGFYLCACRTGASNQPQHFGDGTRLSIL.

The chain joins TRBV7-9 to TRBJ1-1; D is uncertain. This CDR3 region has 12 residues. The germline V gene has CDR1 SEHNR and CDR2 FQNEAQ (reference sequence). Trimming stripped 1 base from V and 10 bases from J, with 10 bases between. In nucleotides, the CDR3 is TGTGCCAGCAGCTTAGGAGGGAGGCGAGCTTTCTTT. This sequence encodes CASSLGGRRAFF.

This clone was observed a handful of times. The chain recombines TRBV2 with TRBJ1-2; no firm D call. Germline V gives CDR1 SNHLY, CDR2 FYNNEI. The length of the CDR3 is 13 residues. With 3 bases removed from V and 4 bases from J, the gap between germline ends came to 9 bases. For the CDR3, the DNA is TGTGCCAGCAGTGAGGTTGGTAGCTATGGCTACACCTTC. This codes for CASSEVGSYGYTF.

There are a few counts of this clone. V gene TRBV2 combines with J gene TRBJ1-4; 11 positions match TRBD1. The V gene's germline CDR1 is SNHLY and CDR2 FYNNEI. The CDR3 consists of 15 residues. The V segment lost 4 bases and the J segment 4 bases; nucleotides outside the gene matches: 2. CDR3 residues: CASSGDRGNNEKLFF. The CDR3 region has the DNA TGTGCCAGCAGTGGGGACAGGGGGAATAATGAAAAACTGTTTTTT.

J is TRBJ2-1 and V is TRBV24-1, with 11 bases lining up with TRBD2. In germline, CDR1 is KGHDR, CDR2 SFDVKD. The trim removed 4 bases at V and 6 bases at J, leaving 10 bases unmatched. The CDR3 sequence is 17 residues long. CDR3 bases: TGTGCCACCAGTGACCCATCTACTAGCGGGAGTAGCAATGAGCAGTTCTTC. Translating gives CATSDPSTSGSSNEQFF.

The chain employs TRBV5-1 and TRBJ1-2; 7 bases line up with TRBD1. The CDR3 spans 13 residues. Germline V gives CDR1 SGHRS, CDR2 YFSETQ. V was clipped by 5 bases and J by 4 bases; unmatched bases: 5. The CDR3 DNA reads as TGCGCCAGCAGACGGGACAGAGGCTATGGCTACACCTTC. It is translated as CASRRDRGYGYTF.

The chain is built from TRBV7-9 and TRBJ1-6, with 7 bases lining up with TRBD1. The V gene end was trimmed by 8 bases and the J gene end by 7 bases; junction bases not matched to a gene: 2. The CDR3 consists of 12 residues. Germline V gene data show CDR1 as SEHNR and CDR2 as FQNEAQ (reference sequence). CDR3 loop: CASGTVNSPLHF. CDR3 DNA: TGTGCCAGCGGGACAGTGAATTCACCCCTCCACTTT.

The genes are TRBV7-2 and TRBJ2-3, with 10 bases that match TRBD2. CDR3 length equals 18 residues. The germline CDR1 and CDR2 sequences are SGHTA and FQGNSA. V was pared by 5 bases and J by 1 base, with 12 bases of the junction left unmatched. The CDR3 DNA reads TGTGCCAGCAGCCGTCGGGCTAGCGGGAGCGACGGCACAGATACGCAGTATTTT. This sequence encodes CASSRRASGSDGTDTQYF. Full variable domain (outside the CDR3, taken from reference TRBV7-2 and TRBJ2-3): GAGVSQSPSNKVTEKGKDVELRCDPISGHTALYWYRQSLGQGLEFLIYFQGNSAPDKSGLPSDRFSAERTGGSVSTLTIQRTQQEDSAVYLCASSRRASGSDGTDTQYFGPGTRLTVL.

Details on this clone: Other DNA sequences from this sample encode an identical CDR3 as well. The rearrangement joins TRBV7-9 to TRBJ1-1; possibly TRBD1 for D (5 bases). CDR1 and CDR2 (germline): SEHNR, FQNEAQ (reference sequence). The length of the CDR3 is 14 residues. Between the trimmed V and J ends, which lost 5 bases and 1 base, there was a span of 11 bases. As DNA, the CDR3 is TGTGCCAGCAGCCGGGGGACGGGGAACACTGAAGCTTTCTTT. Protein: CASSRGTGNTEAFF.